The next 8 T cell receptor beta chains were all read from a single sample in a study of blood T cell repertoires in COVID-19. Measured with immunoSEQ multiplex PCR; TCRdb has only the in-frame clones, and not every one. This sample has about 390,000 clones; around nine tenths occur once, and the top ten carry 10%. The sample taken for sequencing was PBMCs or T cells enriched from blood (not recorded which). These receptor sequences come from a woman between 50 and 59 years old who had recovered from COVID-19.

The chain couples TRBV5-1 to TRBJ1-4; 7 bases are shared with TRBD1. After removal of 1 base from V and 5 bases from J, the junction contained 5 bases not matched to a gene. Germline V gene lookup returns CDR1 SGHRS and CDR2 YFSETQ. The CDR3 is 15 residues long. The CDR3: CASSLTGAKNEKLFF. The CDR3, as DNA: TGCGCCAGCAGCTTGACAGGGGCTAAGAATGAAAAACTGTTTTTT.

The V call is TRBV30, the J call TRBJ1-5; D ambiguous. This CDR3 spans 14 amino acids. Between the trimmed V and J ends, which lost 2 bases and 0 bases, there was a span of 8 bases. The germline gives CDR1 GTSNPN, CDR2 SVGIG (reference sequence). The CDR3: CAWSTIASNQPQHF. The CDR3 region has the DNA TGTGCCTGGAGTACAATCGCTAGCAATCAGCCCCAGCATTTT.

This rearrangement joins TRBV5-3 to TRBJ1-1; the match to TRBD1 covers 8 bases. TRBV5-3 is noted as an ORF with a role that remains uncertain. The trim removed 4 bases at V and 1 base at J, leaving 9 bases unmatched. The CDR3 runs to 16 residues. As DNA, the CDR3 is TGTGCCAGAAGCCCCCGTGCAGGGGGCTCGAACACTGAAGCTTTCTTT. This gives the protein CARSPRAGGSNTEAFF.

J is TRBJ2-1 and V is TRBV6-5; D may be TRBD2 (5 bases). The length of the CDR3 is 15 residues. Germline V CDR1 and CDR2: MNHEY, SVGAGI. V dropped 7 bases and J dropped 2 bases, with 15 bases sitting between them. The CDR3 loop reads CASTLDPSPYNEQFF. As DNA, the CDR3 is TGTGCCAGCACATTGGACCCTAGCCCCTACAATGAGCAGTTCTTC.

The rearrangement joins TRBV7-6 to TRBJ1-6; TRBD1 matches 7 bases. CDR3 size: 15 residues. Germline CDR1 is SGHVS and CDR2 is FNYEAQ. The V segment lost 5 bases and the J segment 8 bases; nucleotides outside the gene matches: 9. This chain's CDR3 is CASSPRGGGYSPLHF. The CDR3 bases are TGTGCCAGCAGCCCCAGAGGGGGCGGGTATTCACCCCTCCACTTT.

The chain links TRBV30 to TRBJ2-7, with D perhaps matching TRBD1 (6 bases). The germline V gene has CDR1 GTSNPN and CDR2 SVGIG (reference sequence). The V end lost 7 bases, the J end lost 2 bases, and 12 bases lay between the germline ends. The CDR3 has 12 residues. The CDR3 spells CALDNRAYEQYF. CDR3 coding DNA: TGTGCCTTAGACAACAGGGCCTACGAGCAGTACTTC.

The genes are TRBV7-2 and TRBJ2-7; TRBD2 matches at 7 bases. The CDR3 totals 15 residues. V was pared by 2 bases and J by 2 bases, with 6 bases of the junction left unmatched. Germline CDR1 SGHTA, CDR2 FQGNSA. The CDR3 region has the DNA TGTGCCAGCAGCTTAAGGGGAGGGAGGCCCTACGAGCAGTACTTC. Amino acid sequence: CASSLRGGRPYEQYF.

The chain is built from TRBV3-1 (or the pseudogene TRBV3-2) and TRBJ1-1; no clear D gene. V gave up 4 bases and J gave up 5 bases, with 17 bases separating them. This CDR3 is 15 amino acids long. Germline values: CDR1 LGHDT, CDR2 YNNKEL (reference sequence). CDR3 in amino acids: CASSPREVTKTEAFF. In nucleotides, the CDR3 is TGTGCCAGCAGCCCACGGGAAGTAACCAAGACTGAAGCTTTCTTT.